These 4 T cell receptor beta chains were all obtained from the same sample, sequenced in a study of CD8 T cells in ankylosing spondylitis. Overall study findings and caveats: There was a TCR beta motif, made of roughly eight highly homologous variants, that appeared characteristic of ankylosing spondylitis blood.

No cognate antigen is known for these TCRs. TCRdb independently ran MiXCR on the 5' RACE reads; one entry per CDR3 protein. The data show roughly 700,000 distinct CDR3 sequences, 15% to 20% seen once. Sample: blood, either unsorted or a sorted T cell fraction (not recorded which). The receptors derive from a male donor with ankylosing spondylitis.

The chain is built from TRBV6-1 and TRBJ1-3; no clear D gene. Looked up from germline, CDR1 is MNHNS and CDR2 is SASEGT. This CDR3 has 13 amino acids. Trimming took 3 bases from V and 5 from J, leaving 8 bases between them. Written as DNA, the CDR3 is TGTGCCAGCAGTGATCGAGGTCGAAACACCATATATTTT. It specifies CASSDRGRNTIYF.

This clonotype was counted a few times. The chain is built from TRBV6-1 and TRBJ2-3, with 7 nucleotides matching TRBD2. The CDR3 has 16 amino acids. Germline lookup yields CDR1 MNHNS and CDR2 SASEGT. The ends lost 4 bases at V and 2 bases at J; junction bases unmatched: 9. The CDR3 bases are TGTGCCAGCAGTGCCCAGACTAGCTTCTCCACAGATACGCAGTATTTT. It translates to CASSAQTSFSTDTQYF.

In its sample, this clonotype was seen once. The V call is TRBV7-2, the J call TRBJ2-3; TRBD1 agrees at 7 bases. The CDR3 is made up of 16 amino acids. Looked up from germline, CDR1 is SGHTA and CDR2 is FQGNSA. V shed 4 bases, J shed 0 bases, and the junction held 7 bases outside the gene matches. CDR3 protein: CASSSDRQGSTDTQYF. CDR3 coding DNA: TGTGCCAGCAGCTCCGATCGACAGGGAAGCACAGATACGCAGTATTTT. Full variable domain (remainder filled in from reference TRBV7-2 and TRBJ2-3): GAGVSQSPSNKVTEKGKDVELRCDPISGHTALYWYRQSLGQGLEFLIYFQGNSAPDKSGLPSDRFSAERTGGSVSTLTIQRTQQEDSAVYLCASSSDRQGSTDTQYFGPGTRLTVL.

The table lists this clonotype with a few counts. The rearrangement uses TRBV5-1 and TRBJ2-5, with 7 bases that match TRBD1. The CDR3 is made up of 15 amino acids. Unmatched junction bases numbered 5, after V lost 3 bases and J lost 0 bases. CDR1 is SGHRS, CDR2 YFSETQ, per germline. The CDR3 bases are TGCGCCAGCAGCTCAGGGGGATCGTACCAAGAGACCCAGTACTTC. It translates to CASSSGGSYQETQYF.